This T cell receptor beta chain originates from a study of blood T cell repertoires in COVID-19. Study as a whole: Acute and convalescent COVID-19 samples came from the United States, Italy and Spain. The cDNA or gDNA used as material had been derived from T cells, B-cell-depleted T cells, or PBMCs.

In the original analysis: Amplification of reference gene primers provided the estimated nucleated cell counts. The protocol was immunoSEQ multiplex PCR, while the TCRdb copy is restricted to in-frame clones and leaves out a portion. Clonal size and the V and J genes are those of that table, whereas D and trimming came from the DNA. This table has roughly 410,000 clones, 89% appearing once. With 2 bases clipped from V and 12 bases from J, the junction kept 6 bases outside the gene matches. The CDR3 has 13 amino acids. Germline V gives CDR1 ENHRY, CDR2 SYGVKD. The receptor was isolated from a middle-aged man with acute or convalescent COVID-19. The sample comprised peripheral blood. The chain combines TRBV10-3 with TRBJ2-1; 8 nucleotides agree with TRBD2. The CDR3 nucleotides read TGTGCCATCAGTGAGGATGCGGGGGGTTGGCAGTTCTTC. Its translation is CAISEDAGGWQFF.